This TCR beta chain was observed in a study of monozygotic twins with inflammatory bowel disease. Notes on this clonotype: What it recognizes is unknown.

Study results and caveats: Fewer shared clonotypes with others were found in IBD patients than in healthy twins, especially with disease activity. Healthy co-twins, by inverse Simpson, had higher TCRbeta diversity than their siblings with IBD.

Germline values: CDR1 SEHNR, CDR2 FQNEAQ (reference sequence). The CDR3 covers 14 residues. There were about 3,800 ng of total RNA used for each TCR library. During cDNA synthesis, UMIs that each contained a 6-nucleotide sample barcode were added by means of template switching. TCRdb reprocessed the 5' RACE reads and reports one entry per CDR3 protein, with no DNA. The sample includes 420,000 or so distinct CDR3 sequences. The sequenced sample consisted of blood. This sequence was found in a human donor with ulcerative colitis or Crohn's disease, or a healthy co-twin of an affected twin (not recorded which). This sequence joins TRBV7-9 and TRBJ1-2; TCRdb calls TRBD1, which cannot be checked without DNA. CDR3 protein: CASTRQGIGYGYTF.